The T cell receptor beta chain described here comes from a study of T cell responses to AZD1222 COVID-19 vaccine. The table came from immunoSEQ multiplex PCR; TCRdb's copy has only in-frame clones and leaves some out. The data show 75,000 to 80,000 clones, with 90% seen just once and 1.3% to 1.5% held by the top ten. Trimming took 2 bases from V and 8 from J, leaving 6 bases between them. Looked up from germline, CDR1 is MNHEY and CDR2 is SVGEGT. The CDR3 is 11 amino acids. The sample consisted of peripheral blood, taken 28 days after the second AZD1222 dose. The sequence derives from an adult who received the AZD1222 COVID-19 vaccine. The chain joins TRBV6-2 or TRBV6-3 to TRBJ1-2; D not resolved. CDR3 in DNA: TGTGCCAGCAGTTACACCCGCGGCTACACCTTC. Translating gives CASSYTRGYTF.